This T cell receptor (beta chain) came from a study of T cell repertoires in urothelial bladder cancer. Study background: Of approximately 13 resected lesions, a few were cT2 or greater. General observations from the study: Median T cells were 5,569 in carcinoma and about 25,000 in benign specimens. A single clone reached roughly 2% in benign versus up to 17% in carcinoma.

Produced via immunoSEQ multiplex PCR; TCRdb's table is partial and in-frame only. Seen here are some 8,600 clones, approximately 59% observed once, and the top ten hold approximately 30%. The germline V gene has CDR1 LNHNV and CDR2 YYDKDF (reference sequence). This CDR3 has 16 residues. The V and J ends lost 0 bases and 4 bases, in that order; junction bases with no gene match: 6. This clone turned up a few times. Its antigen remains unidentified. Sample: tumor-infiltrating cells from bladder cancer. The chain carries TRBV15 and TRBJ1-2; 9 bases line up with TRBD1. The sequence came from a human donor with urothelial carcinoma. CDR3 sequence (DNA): TGTGCCACCAGCAGAGACTACAAGACAGGGGGCTATGGCTACACCTTC. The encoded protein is CATSRDYKTGGYGYTF.